Included here is one T cell receptor beta chain sequence, with context. There is no known antigen for this receptor. Base qualities are not provided; no much larger clone lies one nucleotide away. This specimen belongs to a study of post-analysis software for immune sequencing data (dated by TCRdb to between 2015 and 2016). Regarding the research as a whole: Recorded disease courses included relapsing-remitting, secondary progressive and progressive-relapsing multiple sclerosis, with some patients lacking subtype annotation. The patient repertoires were set against around ten previously published healthy control repertoires from donors whose ages ranged from roughly 6 to 27 years. A subset of samples was prepared in parallel using single-end sample barcoding, then pooled and co-amplified after Illumina adapter ligation. General study outcomes and caveats: The multiple sclerosis patient group was slightly younger than the control group. Direct clustering with F measure showed strong co-clustering of samples prepared in the same batch, prompting a batch-effect correction. Multiple sclerosis patients had significantly lower normalized Chao1 diversity than controls, a result that suggests substantial peripheral T-cell clonal expansion.

The method behind the library was PCR. Instrument on record: Illumina HiSeq 2500. To reduce PCR and sequencing biases, unique molecular identifiers were incorporated into the TCR beta cDNA libraries. Some 500,000 cDNA molecules were obtained for every 1 to 10 million input T cells, so each molecule roughly corresponded to one T cell. The same protocol used for the earlier healthy control dataset was applied to prepare and sequence the patient libraries. Samples belonging to the same batch were prepared together, multiplexed and sequenced on a shared HiSeq lane. As for the authors' bioinformatics: MIGEC handled the raw barcoded reads, throwing out single-read molecular identifier groups before consensus assembly and CDR3 extraction. VDJtools was used for post-analysis of the clonotype tables, with diversity normalized by down-sampling every dataset to the smallest sample size. Repertoire overlap clustering matched CDR3 amino acid but not nucleotide sequences to correct batch-related cross-sample contamination. The raw public data were reprocessed by TCRdb itself: fastp quality trimming at Q25, MiXCR clonotype calling, in-frame beta chains only. Entries are consolidated by CDR3 protein sequence, retaining the most common genes and DNA. These V and J calls originate from TCRdb's pipeline instead of the authors' own analysis. Present in this sample are about 460,000 distinct CDR3 sequences, 40% to 55% of which were seen just once. The top ten constitute 9.5% to 13% of the sample.

To demonstrate the VDJtools post-analysis software, the study profiled TCR beta repertoires from the peripheral blood of under 15 young patients with multiple sclerosis. Multiple sclerosis patients were children and adolescents aged about 6 to 17 years. This sequence was found in a girl between 10 and 17 years old with multiple sclerosis. The material sequenced was blood.

The CDR3 reads CASSQDRDAYEQYF. The nucleotides are TGTGCCAGCAGCCAAGATCGGGACGCCTACGAGCAGTACTTC. The chain uses TRBV3-1 and TRBJ2-7, with the D assignment possibly TRBD1 or TRBD2, given 5 matching bases for each. V and J are truncated by 0 bases and 2 bases respectively, leaving an intervening sequence of 8 bases. Sequences LGHDT (CDR1) and YNNKEL (CDR2) are obtained from the germline V gene (reference sequence). The CDR3 numbers 14 residues from cysteine through phenylalanine. Left in the record is the CDR3 DNA by itself, 42 bases read in frame from the first base.